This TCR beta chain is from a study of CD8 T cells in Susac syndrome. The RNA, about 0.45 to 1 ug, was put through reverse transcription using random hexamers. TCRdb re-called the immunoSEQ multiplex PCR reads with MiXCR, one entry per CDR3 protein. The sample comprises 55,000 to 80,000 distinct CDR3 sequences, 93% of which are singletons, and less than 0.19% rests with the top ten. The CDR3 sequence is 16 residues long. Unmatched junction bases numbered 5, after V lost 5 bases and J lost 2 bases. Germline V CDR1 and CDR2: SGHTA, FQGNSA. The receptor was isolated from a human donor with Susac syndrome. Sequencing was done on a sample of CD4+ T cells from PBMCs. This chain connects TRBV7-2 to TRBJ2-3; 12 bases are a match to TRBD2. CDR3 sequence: CASSRTSGAYTDTQYF. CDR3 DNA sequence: TGTGCCAGCAGCAGGACTAGCGGGGCCTACACAGATACGCAGTATTTT.